A single sample is the source of the 26 T cell receptor beta chains below, sequenced in a study of blood T cell repertoires in COVID-19. Sequenced by immunoSEQ multiplex PCR; TCRdb stores in-frame clones only, minus some. The sample records some 160,000 clones, 70% to 90% being singletons. Sequencing was performed on PBMCs or T cells enriched from blood (not recorded which). These receptors came from a woman in her fifties or sixties who had recovered from COVID-19.

The gene calls are TRBV5-1 and TRBJ1-2; D may be TRBD1 (5 bases). This CDR3 contains 17 residues. Germline CDR1 and CDR2: SGHRS and YFSETQ. Deletions cut 6 bases from V and 4 bases from J, with 25 bases between. CDR3 DNA: TGCGCCAGCAATCCCCGGGGGGACGCCAAAACTACCTATGGCTACACCTTC. Translating it yields CASNPRGDAKTTYGYTF.

V usage is TRBV14 and J usage is TRBJ2-2, with D uncertain. The V end lost 1 base, the J end lost 6 bases, and 9 bases lay between the germline ends. Germline V gene data show CDR1 as SGHDN and CDR2 as FVKESK. The CDR3 covers 14 residues. The CDR3 DNA sequence: TGTGCCAGCAGCCAAGCGTCCCGGTCCGGGGAGCTGTTTTTT. It translates to CASSQASRSGELFF.

This clone appeared many times. The chain is built from TRBV6-1 and TRBJ2-1; the D gene is possibly TRBD1 (6 bases). Looked up from germline, CDR1 is MNHNS and CDR2 is SASEGT. V dropped 1 base and J dropped 0 bases, with 19 bases sitting between them. This CDR3 is 19 amino acids long. The CDR3 DNA is TGTGCCAGCAGTGAAGGCGCAGGGGCCCTTACAAGCTCCTACAATGAGCAGTTCTTC. This sequence encodes CASSEGAGALTSSYNEQFF.

V usage is TRBV6-2 or TRBV6-3 and J usage is TRBJ1-3; no clear D gene. This CDR3 is built from 16 residues. Looked up from germline, CDR1 is MNHEY and CDR2 is SVGEGT. V was shortened by 3 bases and J by 0 bases, with 12 bases between the two germline ends. CDR3 sequence: CASSYLSRGSGNTIYF. The CDR3 DNA follows: TGTGCCAGCAGTTATCTATCGCGAGGCTCTGGAAACACCATATATTTT.

For the CDR3, the DNA is TGTGCCAGCAGCACCCAGGGGGACCGCCTAAGGGGCTACACCTTC. Amino acids: CASSTQGDRLRGYTF. V usage is TRBV7-9 and J usage is TRBJ1-2; 7 nucleotides align to TRBD1. There are 15 residues in the CDR3. The V gene's germline CDR1 is SEHNR and CDR2 FQNEAQ (reference sequence). With V trimmed by 5 bases and J by 8 bases, 14 bases remained unmatched.

The chain couples TRBV12-3 or TRBV12-4 to TRBJ1-2; weak D call: TRBD1 (5 bases). This CDR3 has 12 amino acids. Trimming removed 5 bases from V and 8 bases from J, with 12 bases in between. Here the CDR3 reads CASSNQGYGYTF. As DNA, the CDR3 is TGTGCCAGCAGTAACCAGGGTTACGGCTACACCTTC.

This chain uses TRBV19 with TRBJ1-2, with 9 nucleotides matching TRBD1. The germline V gene encodes CDR1 LNHDA and CDR2 SQIVND (reference sequence). The CDR3 runs 14 residues. V dropped 5 bases and J dropped 6; count of bases not matched to a gene: 7. The CDR3 nucleotides read TGTGCCAGTAGTGTTGGGACAGGGTTGGATGGCTACACCTTC. Encoded protein: CASSVGTGLDGYTF.

The chain combines TRBV19 with TRBJ1-1, with 7 bases aligning to TRBD1. Germline assignment: CDR1 LNHDA and CDR2 SQIVND (reference sequence). CDR3 size: 14 residues. V was clipped by 7 bases and J by 3 bases; unmatched bases: 8. The CDR3 sequence is CASIAEGADTEAFF. CDR3 nucleotide sequence: TGTGCCAGTATCGCGGAGGGGGCTGACACTGAAGCTTTCTTT.

The chain uses TRBV5-1 and TRBJ2-3, with 8 bases matching TRBD1. CDR1 is SGHRS and CDR2 is YFSETQ in the germline V gene. The V gene end was trimmed by 2 bases and the J gene end by 3 bases; junction bases not matched to a gene: 2. The CDR3 sequence is 14 residues long. The chain's CDR3 is CASSLQGVTDTQYF. CDR3 nucleotides: TGCGCCAGCAGCTTACAGGGGGTAACAGATACGCAGTATTTT.

This clone was found a few times. The chain combines TRBV7-9 with TRBJ2-3, with 8 bases identical to TRBD1. J was trimmed by 3 bases and V by 4 bases; bases with no gene match: 3. The CDR3 length is 14 residues. The germline V gene encodes CDR1 SEHNR and CDR2 FQNEAQ (reference sequence). DNA of the CDR3: TGTGCCAGCAGCTCGACAGGGGTGACAGATACGCAGTATTTT. The encoded protein is CASSSTGVTDTQYF.

V is TRBV3-1 (or the pseudogene TRBV3-2) and J is TRBJ2-1, with 9 bases that match TRBD1. Trimming took 4 bases from V and 8 from J; bases not matched to a gene: 3. The CDR3 covers 13 residues. Germline assignment: CDR1 LGHDT and CDR2 YNNKEL (reference sequence). The CDR3 bases are TGTGCCAGCAGCCCCCGGGACAGGGATGAGCAGTTCTTC. It specifies CASSPRDRDEQFF.

The sample holds one count of this clone. V is TRBV5-1 and J is TRBJ2-1, with TRBD2 matching over 14 bases. The length of the CDR3 is 18 residues. V lost 4 bases and J lost 3; bases outside the gene matches: 9. Looked up from germline, CDR1 is SGHRS and CDR2 is YFSETQ. CDR3 coding DNA: TGCGCCAGCAGCCCCGGGACTAGCGGGGGACAGTTCTACAATGAGCAGTTCTTC. Residues: CASSPGTSGGQFYNEQFF.

This chain joins TRBV4-3 and TRBJ1-5, with a weak D call TRBD1 (6 bases). Trimming pared 2 bases from V and 0 bases from J, leaving 11 bases between. CDR1 is LGHNA, CDR2 YSLEER, per germline. The CDR3 length is 16 residues. This CDR3 is CASSQSYRDSNQPQHF. DNA of the CDR3: TGCGCCAGCAGCCAAAGCTACAGGGATAGCAATCAGCCCCAGCATTTT.

This rearrangement joins TRBV3-1 (or the pseudogene TRBV3-2) to TRBJ2-1, with TRBD2 identical over 7 bases. This CDR3 contains 13 residues. The ends lost 1 base at V and 10 bases at J; junction bases unmatched: 4. Per germline, CDR1 LGHDT and CDR2 YNNKEL (reference sequence). Here the CDR3 DNA reads TGTGCCAGCAGCCAAGGAGCGGGGAGAGAGCAGTTCTTC. Translating it yields CASSQGAGREQFF.

The CDR3 reads CSVLTSGQGIRAFF. In nucleotides, the CDR3 is TGCAGCGTACTTACAAGTGGACAGGGGATTAGAGCTTTCTTT. The rearrangement links TRBV29-1 to TRBJ1-1; 9 bases map to TRBD1. The CDR3 sequence is 14 residues long. V lost 6 bases and J lost 10; bases outside the gene matches: 15. Germline V lookup: CDR1 SQVTM, CDR2 ANQGSEA.

The rearrangement joins TRBV19 to TRBJ2-2; D is ambiguous. The germline gives CDR1 LNHDA, CDR2 SQIVND (reference sequence). Trimming pared 10 bases from V and 5 bases from J, leaving 11 bases between. The CDR3 covers 12 residues. CDR3 sequence (DNA): TGTGCCACTTCTATGGTGACCGGGGAGCTGTTTTTT. This sequence encodes CATSMVTGELFF.

This chain connects TRBV18 to TRBJ2-3; possibly TRBD2 for D (5 bases). Germline assignment: CDR1 KGHSH and CDR2 LQKENI. The germline V and J ends were trimmed by 2 bases and 4 bases, with 10 bases remaining between them. CDR3 length: 14 amino acids. CDR3 bases: TGTGCCAGCTCACCAAACCCGGGATCAGATACGCAGTATTTT. It encodes CASSPNPGSDTQYF.

The V call is TRBV5-1, the J call TRBJ2-1; 8 bases map to TRBD2. The CDR3 is 15 amino acids. V gave up 1 base and J gave up 4 bases; unmatched junction bases: 4. Germline CDR1 is SGHRS and CDR2 is YFSETQ. The DNA of the CDR3 is TGCGCCAGCAGCTTGACGGCGGGGGGTTACAATGAGCAGTTCTTC. Translating it yields CASSLTAGGYNEQFF.

The chain carries TRBV10-2 and TRBJ2-7, with unresolved D. Trimming removed 8 bases at V and 3 bases at J, with 14 bases between. The CDR3 extends over 13 amino acids. From germline, CDR1 is WSHSY and CDR2 SAAADI. Written as DNA, the CDR3 is TGCGCCAGCCTGTCTTCTACCCTCTACGAGCAGTACTTC. Its protein is CASLSSTLYEQYF.

V is TRBV5-4 and J is TRBJ2-6; perhaps TRBD1 as D (5 bases). Germline V gives CDR1 SGHNT, CDR2 YYREEE (reference sequence). This CDR3 comprises 15 residues. The V gene lost 4 bases and the J gene lost 3 bases, with 11 bases spanning the gap. The CDR3 DNA reads TGTGCCAGCAGCCCCGACAGCCATGGGGCCAACGTCCTGACTTTC. Its protein is CASSPDSHGANVLTF. Together with reference TRBV5-4 and TRBJ2-6, the CDR3 gives the full variable domain: ETGVTQSPTHLIKTRGQQVTLRCSSQSGHNTVSWYQQALGQGPQFIFQYYREEENGRGNFPPRFSGLQFPNYSSELNVNALELDDSALYLCASSPDSHGANVLTFGAGSRLTVL.

This sequence joins TRBV18 and TRBJ2-7; TRBD2 might be the D (5 bases). With 6 bases removed from V and 2 bases from J, the gap between germline ends came to 11 bases. This CDR3 has 13 residues. CDR1 and CDR2 from the germline V gene are KGHSH and LQKENI. CDR3 nucleotide sequence: TGTGCCAGCTCGCCGGGAACGGCCTACGAGCAGTACTTC. This gives the protein CASSPGTAYEQYF.

This clone showed up just a few times. V gene TRBV7-2 combines with J gene TRBJ2-3; the D is unclear. V was shortened by 5 bases and J by 9 bases, with 18 bases between the two germline ends. Germline-derived CDR1 and CDR2 are SGHTA and FQGNSA. The CDR3 has 14 amino acids. The CDR3 nucleotides read TGTGCCAGCAGCCCTCTAGTCTCAGTAAGCACGCAGTATTTT. Translating gives CASSPLVSVSTQYF.

The gene calls are TRBV7-2 and TRBJ2-7; a weak D match, TRBD1 (6 bases). V was pared by 5 bases and J by 3 bases, with 11 bases between. From germline, CDR1 is SGHTA and CDR2 FQGNSA. The CDR3 extends over 13 amino acids. CDR3 bases: TGTGCCAGCAGCGGGGGCCCCTACTACGAGCAGTACTTC. Translated, it gives CASSGGPYYEQYF.

V usage is TRBV10-3 and J usage is TRBJ1-6; the D gene is possibly TRBD1 (6 bases). Germline V gene lookup returns CDR1 ENHRY and CDR2 SYGVKD. V was clipped by 10 bases and J by 0 bases, with 13 bases between them. The CDR3 covers 15 residues. The CDR3 nucleotides are TGTGCCACCAGGACAGAAAGCTCCTATAATTCACCCCTCCACTTT. This translates into CATRTESSYNSPLHF.

This chain connects TRBV20-1 to TRBJ2-7, with 12 bases fitting TRBD2. The germline V gene has CDR1 DFQATT and CDR2 SNEGSKA (reference sequence). V trimming: 3 bases; J trimming: 2 bases; junction bases outside the gene matches: 5. The CDR3 has 15 residues. CDR3 coding DNA: TGCAGTGCTAGTCTTCCTAGCGGGGGGGCCTACGAGCAGTACTTC. This encodes CSASLPSGGAYEQYF.

The V and J genes are TRBV6-5 and TRBJ2-5; possibly TRBD1 for D (6 bases). The V gene's germline CDR1 is MNHEY and CDR2 SVGAGI. The V gene lost 7 bases and the J gene lost 1 base, with 10 bases spanning the gap. The CDR3 length is 13 residues. The CDR3 nucleotides are TGTGCCAGCAATTCAGGGGTCCAAGAGACCCAGTACTTC. This sequence encodes CASNSGVQETQYF.